These 13 T cell receptor beta chains share one sample of origin, sequenced in a study of blood T cell repertoires in COVID-19. Using immunoSEQ multiplex PCR, the repertoire was profiled, and TCRdb retains in-frame clones only, with some absent. The sample includes 50,000 to 70,000 clones, about 78% of them seen just once. Sequencing was done on a sample of peripheral blood. The receptors were gathered from a human donor in a cohort sampled during active COVID-19.

The table lists this clone with a count of one. V and J are TRBV7-9 and TRBJ2-7, with 8 nucleotides matching TRBD2. The V gene end was trimmed by 2 bases and the J gene end by 5 bases; junction bases not matched to a gene: 8. CDR1 is SEHNR, CDR2 FQNEAQ, per germline (reference sequence). This CDR3 region has 15 residues. CDR3 bases: TGTGCCAGCAGCTTAAGCGGGGGAGCCCACCACGAGCAGTACTTC. Protein sequence: CASSLSGGAHHEQYF. The full variable domain, completed using reference TRBV7-9 and TRBJ2-7, is DTGVSQNPRHKITKRGQNVTFRCDPISEHNRLYWYRQTLGQGPEFLTYFQNEAQLEKSRLLSDRFSAERPKGSFSTLEIQRTEQGDSAMYLCASSLSGGAHHEQYFGPGTRLTVT.

This chain connects TRBV11-2 to TRBJ2-7; possibly TRBD1 for D (6 bases). CDR1 and CDR2 from the germline V gene are SGHAT and FQNNGV. The V end was cut by 1 base, the J end by 0 bases, with 13 bases between. The CDR3 runs 16 residues. CDR3 nucleotides: TGTGCCAGCAGCTTAGTGCCAGGGGCCCGCTCCTACGAGCAGTACTTC. Translated, it gives CASSLVPGARSYEQYF.

In its sample, this clone was seen a few times. The chain carries TRBV5-5 and TRBJ1-5; D is perhaps TRBD1 (5 bases). Germline V gene data show CDR1 as SGHKS and CDR2 as YYEKEE (reference sequence). Trimming took 2 bases from V and 7 from J, leaving 13 bases between them. This CDR3 is built from 14 residues. The CDR3, as DNA: TGTGCCAGCAGCTTAGGCAGGGCAGGCCAGCCCCAGCATTTT. It specifies CASSLGRAGQPQHF.

The CDR3 nucleotides are TGTGCCAGCAGTGAATCGGGACAGAGCACTGAAGCTTTCTTT. Translation: CASSESGQSTEAFF. V is TRBV2 and J is TRBJ1-1; TRBD1 matches at 7 bases. The CDR3 contains 14 residues. Losses at the gene ends were 2 bases for V and 4 bases for J; bases not matched to a gene: 4. The germline CDR1 and CDR2 sequences are SNHLY and FYNNEI.

The chain joins TRBV7-9 to TRBJ2-5; 7 nucleotides match TRBD2. The germline V gene encodes CDR1 SEHNR and CDR2 FQNEAQ (reference sequence). V shed 5 bases, J shed 3 bases, and the junction held 15 bases outside the gene matches. The CDR3 covers 17 residues. The CDR3 nucleotides are TGTGCCAGCAGCCCCTCGGGGGGAGGGAGGGGAGAAGAGACCCAGTACTTC. Its translation is CASSPSGGGRGEETQYF.

The V gene is TRBV14, the J gene TRBJ2-7, with 11 nucleotides matching TRBD2. Germline V gene lookup returns CDR1 SGHDN and CDR2 FVKESK. The CDR3 length is 16 residues. The V and J ends lost 3 bases and 4 bases, in that order; junction bases with no gene match: 8. CDR3 bases: TGTGCCAGCAGCCAGAAGACTAGCGGGATCTTTTACGAGCAGTACTTC. It encodes CASSQKTSGIFYEQYF.

This chain uses TRBV6-2 or TRBV6-3 with TRBJ1-2; D ambiguous. V shed 2 bases and J shed 10 bases, with 20 bases lying between them. CDR1 and CDR2 (germline): MNHEY, SVGEGT. The CDR3 has 15 residues. Here the CDR3 DNA reads TGTGCCAGCAGTTACGAGCAGAGGGTACGGTCTGCCTACACCTTC. It encodes CASSYEQRVRSAYTF.

The chain couples TRBV27 to TRBJ2-3; possibly TRBD2 for D (7 bases). The length of the CDR3 is 14 residues. V lost 4 bases to trimming and J lost 3 bases, with 11 bases between them. Per germline, CDR1 MNHEY and CDR2 SMNVEV (reference sequence). The CDR3 bases are TGTGCCAGCAGTTGGCGGGGGCCTACAGATACGCAGTATTTT. It specifies CASSWRGPTDTQYF.

This chain links TRBV7-9 with TRBJ2-1, with TRBD2 identical over 10 bases. The V gene's germline CDR1 is SEHNR and CDR2 FQNEAQ (reference sequence). This CDR3 contains 14 residues. The ends lost 3 bases at V and 10 bases at J; junction bases unmatched: 6. The CDR3 spells CASSFLAGVREQFF. For the CDR3, the DNA is TGTGCCAGCAGCTTCCTAGCGGGAGTACGCGAGCAGTTCTTC.

The V gene is TRBV6-6, the J gene TRBJ1-6; TRBD1 is a possible D gene (6 bases). The V and J ends lost 5 bases and 7 bases respectively, with 30 bases between them. Germline CDR1 is MNHNY and CDR2 is SVGAGI (reference sequence). The CDR3 loop spans 20 amino acids. The CDR3 here is CASSPRGSSTLFRGNSPLHF. The CDR3 nucleotides are TGTGCCAGCAGTCCAAGGGGGTCATCAACCCTGTTTAGGGGGAATTCACCCCTCCACTTT.

The V gene is TRBV2, the J gene TRBJ2-7; perhaps TRBD1 as D (5 bases). Trimming cost V 10 bases and J 0 bases, with 13 bases left between them. CDR1 and CDR2 (germline): SNHLY, FYNNEI. The CDR3 totals 13 residues. The CDR3 region is CAITTASSYEQYF. CDR3 coding DNA: TGTGCCATCACGACAGCCAGCTCCTACGAGCAGTACTTC.

V is TRBV5-1 and J is TRBJ2-7; possible D gene TRBD1, 6 bases. Germline values: CDR1 SGHRS, CDR2 YFSETQ. This CDR3 is built from 15 residues. V was clipped by 4 bases and J by 0 bases, with 14 bases between them. In DNA, the CDR3 is TGCGCCAGCAGCATGGGGGCTATCAGCTCCTACGAGCAGTACTTC. The encoded protein is CASSMGAISSYEQYF.

This rearrangement joins TRBV5-1 to TRBJ2-7, with 10 positions matching TRBD1. The germline V gene encodes CDR1 SGHRS and CDR2 YFSETQ. The CDR3 covers 14 residues. V lost 4 bases to trimming and J lost 4 bases; unmatched junction nucleotides: 5. The CDR3 spells CASSLRTGGYEQYF. The CDR3 DNA reads as TGCGCCAGCAGCCTAAGGACAGGGGGTTACGAGCAGTACTTC.